Listed here is a single TCR beta chain. The data stem from a study of blood T cell repertoires in COVID-19. Study at large: The United States, Italy and Spain provided the acute and convalescent COVID-19 samples.

Authors' methods: Scientists estimated how many nucleated cells there were by amplifying reference gene primers. Sequencing was performed with immunoSEQ multiplex PCR; in TCRdb, only in-frame clones are kept and a portion is missing. V, J and clone size reflect that table, while D and trimming were determined from the DNA. Among roughly 140,000 clones, almost 80% were seen once, and the ten largest hold over 8.5%. The ends lost 5 bases at V and 0 bases at J; junction bases unmatched: 8. This CDR3 is built from 17 residues. Germline V gene lookup returns CDR1 MNHEY and CDR2 SVGEGT. The material sequenced was peripheral blood. The chain has TRBV6-2 or TRBV6-3 and TRBJ2-1; 9 nucleotides align to TRBD1. This receptor was obtained from a man aged 45-65 years with active or convalescent COVID-19. DNA for the CDR3: TGTGCCAGCAGTAAGGGACAGGGATGGAGCTCCTACAATGAGCAGTTCTTC. This sequence encodes CASSKGQGWSSYNEQFF.